This T cell receptor beta chain appears in the sequencing data of a study of CD8 T cells in Susac syndrome. Random hexamers primed reverse transcription of roughly 0.5 to 1 ug RNA. TCRdb reprocessed the immunoSEQ multiplex PCR reads with MiXCR, giving one entry per CDR3 protein. The table lists about 180,000 distinct CDR3 sequences, about 94% of them singletons. In germline, CDR1 is LGHDT, CDR2 YNNKEL (reference sequence). The CDR3 runs 13 residues. V gave up 3 bases and J gave up 6 bases, with 8 bases separating them. This clonotype originated in a human donor with Susac syndrome. The sample taken for sequencing was CD4+ T cells from PBMCs. The chain combines TRBV3-1 with TRBJ2-2; D is uncertain. The CDR3 here is CASSHRSAGELFF. For the CDR3, the DNA is TGTGCCAGCAGCCACCGATCCGCCGGGGAGCTGTTTTTT.